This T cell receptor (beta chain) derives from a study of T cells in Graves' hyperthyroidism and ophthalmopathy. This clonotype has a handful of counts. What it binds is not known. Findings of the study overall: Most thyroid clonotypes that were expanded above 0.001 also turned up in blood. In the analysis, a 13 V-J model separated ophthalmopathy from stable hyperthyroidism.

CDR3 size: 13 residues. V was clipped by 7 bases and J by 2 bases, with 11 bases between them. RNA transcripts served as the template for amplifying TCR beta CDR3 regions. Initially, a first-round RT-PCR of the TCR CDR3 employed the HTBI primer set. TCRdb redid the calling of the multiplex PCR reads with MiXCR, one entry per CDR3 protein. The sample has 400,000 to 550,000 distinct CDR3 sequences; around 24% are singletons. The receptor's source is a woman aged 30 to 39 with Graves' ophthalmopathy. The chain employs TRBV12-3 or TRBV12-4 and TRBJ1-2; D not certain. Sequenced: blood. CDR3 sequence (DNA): TGTGCCAGCACCCGACATGGGAACTATGGCTACACCTTC. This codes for CASTRHGNYGYTF.